The clone carrying this T cell receptor (beta chain) was observed a handful of times. Antigen specificity is unknown. Unmatched junction bases numbered 7, after V lost 0 bases and J lost 0 bases. CDR3 length: 17 amino acids. The source of the sample is a study of CD8+ T cells in alopecia areata. Study-level results: Higher clonality was seen in lesional scalp than in normal scalp, especially in alopecia totalis/universalis. The study also sequences resident alphabeta T cells of normal skin in scalp samples. Researchers reported that TCR sharing among patients proved less clear than in mice, possibly HLA-linked.

cDNA reverse transcribed from extracted RNA served as the sequencing template. The protocol was immunoSEQ multiplex PCR, while the TCRdb copy is restricted to in-frame clones and leaves out a portion. The profile shows more than 3,500 clones, around 71% of them singletons. V is TRBV23-1 and J is TRBJ2-5, with 7 bases fitting TRBD2. TRBV23-1 qualifies as an ORF whose function is uncertain. This receptor was obtained from a human donor in good health. The sample comprised skin. In DNA, the CDR3 is TGCGCCAGCAGTCAATCGGGGGGAGGGACGTACCAAGAGACCCAGTACTTC. Amino acids: CASSQSGGGTYQETQYF.